These 16 T cell receptor beta chains came from one sample sequenced in a study of T cells in Graves' hyperthyroidism and ophthalmopathy. What was amplified from RNA transcripts were TCR beta CDR3 regions. With the HTBI primer set, the TCR CDR3 went through a first round of RT-PCR. TCRdb ran MiXCR on the multiplex PCR reads and lists one entry per CDR3 protein. The profile shows some 700,000 distinct CDR3 sequences, around 16% of them singletons. Sequencing input: blood. Source of these receptors: a man aged 45-60 years with Graves' hyperthyroidism.

This clonotype was observed many times. The chain employs TRBV5-1 and TRBJ1-4; no clear D. There are 15 residues in the CDR3. The germline gives CDR1 SGHRS, CDR2 YFSETQ. Trimming cost V 4 bases and J 7 bases, with 17 bases left between them. CDR3 DNA: TGCGCCAGCAGCATGGACCCCAATGGCGGTGAAAAACTGTTTTTT. Translating gives CASSMDPNGGEKLFF.

This clonotype was detected only a few times. The CDR3 region is CASSVDENTEAFF. As DNA, the CDR3 is TGTGCCAGCAGCGTAGACGAGAACACTGAAGCTTTCTTT. The chain combines TRBV9 with TRBJ1-1; no firm D call. The V gene's germline CDR1 is SGDLS and CDR2 YYNGEE. V was cut by 0 bases and J by 1 base, with 4 bases left in between. The CDR3 length is 13 residues.

This clonotype was picked up many times. The chain is built from TRBV28 and TRBJ1-5, with D possibly being TRBD1 (5 bases). The CDR3 loop spans 15 amino acids. CDR1 MDHEN and CDR2 SYDVKM come from the germline V gene. V was pared by 6 bases and J by 0 bases, with 12 bases between. The CDR3 DNA follows: TGTGCCAGCAGATTGACAGAGTATAGCAATCAGCCCCAGCATTTT. Translation: CASRLTEYSNQPQHF.

As concerns this clonotype: This could be a read error, since a much larger clone is one nucleotide away. The V gene is TRBV11-2, the J gene TRBJ1-3; a weak D match, TRBD1 (6 bases). CDR3 length: 17 amino acids. Germline CDR1 is SGHAT and CDR2 is FQNNGV. The CDR3 loop reads CAGSLVFAGASGNTIYF. CDR3 bases: TGTGCCGGCAGCTTAGTCTTTGCGGGGGCGTCTGGAAACACCATATATTTT.

This clonotype was observed a handful of times. The chain has TRBV10-3 and TRBJ1-1; D not resolved. The germline V gene has CDR1 ENHRY and CDR2 SYGVKD. The CDR3 contains 13 residues. The V gene lost 9 bases and the J gene lost 4 bases, with 15 bases spanning the gap. The CDR3 coding sequence is TGTGCCATGCGGCAAGCTCCATTCACTGAAGCTTTCTTT. Amino acids: CAMRQAPFTEAFF.

This clonotype was seen ten or more times. The CDR3, as DNA: TGTGCCAGCAGTTTCCTAGCGGTCGCGGAGACCCAGTACTTC. It is translated as CASSFLAVAETQYF. J is TRBJ2-5 and V is TRBV28; TRBD2 matches 7 bases. The CDR3 contains 14 residues. Trimming cost V 3 bases and J 5 bases; bases outside gene matches: 6. The germline V gene has CDR1 MDHEN and CDR2 SYDVKM.

This clonotype was seen a handful of times. The V gene is TRBV9, the J gene TRBJ1-2; 9 bases map to TRBD1. In germline, CDR1 is SGDLS, CDR2 YYNGEE. The trim removed 2 bases at V and 4 bases at J, leaving 6 bases unmatched. The length of the CDR3 is 15 residues. In DNA form, the CDR3 reads TGTGCCAGCAGCGTTGGGACAGGGCCCTTCTATGGCTACACCTTC. This translates into CASSVGTGPFYGYTF.

This clonotype was counted only a few times. The conserved final phenylalanine or tryptophan is absent from the CDR3, which likely points to a read error. The rearrangement joins TRBV7-2 to TRBJ2-1; D call uncertain. Germline loops: CDR1 SGHTA, CDR2 FQGNSA. The CDR3 is 14 residues long. The V gene lost 5 bases and the J gene lost 2 bases, with 10 bases spanning the gap. In DNA, the CDR3 is TGTGCCAGCAGCCCTAGGCAGGCCTACAATGAGCAGTTCTCC. Protein product: CASSPRQAYNEQFS.

In its sample, this clonotype was seen a few times. The CDR3 spells CASGGTRYTGELFF. DNA of the CDR3: TGCGCCAGCGGGGGGACTCGTTACACCGGGGAGCTGTTTTTT. This chain joins TRBV4-3 and TRBJ2-2; possible D gene TRBD2, 6 bases. The V end was cut by 8 bases, the J end by 3 bases, with 13 bases between. Germline CDR1 reads LGHNA; CDR2 reads YSLEER. CDR3 length equals 14 residues.

The chain combines TRBV19 with TRBJ2-7; tentative D call: TRBD1 (5 bases). V lost 3 bases to trimming and J lost 7 bases, with 13 bases between them. This CDR3 spans 13 amino acids. Germline lookup yields CDR1 LNHDA and CDR2 SQIVND (reference sequence). The CDR3 coding sequence is TGTGCCAGTAGTATTGCAGGGAAGAGGGAGCAGTACTTC. Its protein product is CASSIAGKREQYF.

This clonotype came up many times. CDR3 region: CASSLDDVSAYNEQFF. The CDR3 nucleotides are TGTGCCAGCAGCTTAGATGACGTGAGTGCCTACAATGAGCAGTTCTTC. This sequence joins TRBV11-2 and TRBJ2-1; D gene ambiguous. The CDR3 is 16 amino acids. Germline lookup yields CDR1 SGHAT and CDR2 FQNNGV. Trimming took off 0 bases at V and 2 bases at J, with 11 bases between the two ends.

The CDR3 loop is CASSTRVSEQYF. DNA for the CDR3: TGTGCCAGCAGCACTAGGGTATCCGAGCAGTACTTC. The chain couples TRBV13 to TRBJ2-7; maybe TRBD2 (5 bases). The V end lost 5 bases, the J end lost 6 bases, and 11 bases lay between the germline ends. Per germline, CDR1 PRHDT and CDR2 FYEKMQ (reference sequence). This CDR3 has 12 residues.

This clonotype was counted ten times or more. The rearrangement links TRBV10-3 to TRBJ1-2; D is ambiguous. Trimming removed 8 bases from V and 0 bases from J, with 10 bases in between. The CDR3 spans 13 residues. CDR1 is ENHRY and CDR2 is SYGVKD in the germline V gene. CDR3 DNA: TGTGCCATCTCGCCCAGAACTAACTATGGCTACACCTTC. Its translation is CAISPRTNYGYTF.

This clonotype came up many times. The chain has TRBV7-2 and TRBJ1-1; possibly TRBD1 for D (5 bases). The germline gives CDR1 SGHTA, CDR2 FQGNSA. Trimming stripped 1 base from V and 0 bases from J, with 12 bases between. This CDR3 contains 16 residues. The CDR3 coding sequence is TGTGCCAGCAGCTTAGGTATGGGCAGGGTGAACACTGAAGCTTTCTTT. It yields the protein CASSLGMGRVNTEAFF.

The rearrangement links TRBV24-1 to TRBJ1-5; 9 nucleotides match TRBD1. The junction had 6 bases not matched to a gene; V was cut back by 2 bases and J by 5 bases. From germline, CDR1 is KGHDR and CDR2 SFDVKD. This CDR3 is built from 16 residues. CDR3 protein: CATSDSSGQGYQPQHF. In DNA, the CDR3 is TGTGCCACCAGTGATTCCTCGGGACAGGGATATCAGCCCCAGCATTTT.

This clonotype was seen repeatedly, ten times or more. One end of the junction fails to match germline, which may point to a read error. This chain connects TRBV6-2 or TRBV6-3 to TRBJ2-2; D perhaps matches TRBD2 (6 bases). Per germline, CDR1 MNHEY and CDR2 SVGEGT. The CDR3 extends over 12 amino acids. As DNA, the CDR3 is TGTGCCAGCAGTCTGAACTCGGGGGATCTGTTTTTT. Residues: CASSLNSGDLFF.